This TCR beta chain was identified during a study of radiation and T cells in renal cell carcinoma. Whole-study findings and limits: Top tumor clonotypes rose in blood 2 weeks post-radiation, then contracted.

The CDR3 has 15 amino acids. J gave up 5 bases and V 4 bases, and 8 bases lay outside the gene matches. Per germline, CDR1 SGHRS and CDR2 YFSETQ. Time point in this sample: blood 2 weeks post-SBRT. The treatment is: 15 Gy SBRT to primary tumor, nephrectomy 4 weeks later. Clones were read by immunoSEQ multiplex PCR, and TCRdb kept only the in-frame ones, dropping some. The table lists roughly 75,000 clones, roughly 87% of them singletons, with roughly 6% in the top ten. Concerning this clone: The antigen is undetermined.

V and J are TRBV5-1 and TRBJ2-2, with 7 bases aligning to TRBD1. This clonotype originated in a man aged 55-75 years with renal cell carcinoma. The material was blood, obtained from a patient whose treatment included radiotherapy and nephrectomy. CDR3 protein: CASSRETGRTGELFF. DNA for the CDR3: TGCGCCAGCAGCCGCGAGACAGGGAGAACCGGGGAGCTGTTTTTT.